This record looks at one T cell receptor (beta chain) sequence and its context. It lacks a known antigen. No much larger clone is present one base from it, and per-base qualities are unavailable. The CDR3 regions of human TCRbeta chains were subjected to immunosequencing. The published analysis was carried out like this. TCRs in the repertoires were compared against a reference library of SARS-CoV-2-specific TCRs that had been generated with the MIRA antigen-specificity platform. Breadth was defined as the fraction of unique TCRs that were SARS-CoV-2-associated. Depth was defined as the fraction of total T cells that were SARS-CoV-2-associated. Using the MIRA data, each spike-specific TCR was assigned both to the spike region to which the TCR was reactive and to a CD4 or CD8 class. Log10-transformed breadth and depth values were compared by one-way ANOVA with Sidak's multiple comparisons tests. TCRdb limited this immuneACCESS table to in-frame rearrangements with V and J called. A share of clones is missing; checked studies link under half to unresolved V genes, and the rest is unexplained. V and J calls and clone size are copied from that table; D and trimming were computed from the DNA. This sample gives some 60,000 clones in total; about 74% of them show up just once. The top ten clonotypes cover over 3% of the sample.

The data originate from a study of T cell responses to AZD1222 COVID-19 vaccine (dated by TCRdb to the early 2020s). In the study overall: A total of just over 230 trial participants underwent TCR sequencing, of whom around 200 received two doses of AZD1222 and around 26 received two doses of the MenACWY control vaccine. Trial participants were enrolled by age into 18-55, 56-69 and 70-plus year subgroups, with around 150, 28 and 57 TCR-sequenced participants respectively. Study-wide findings and limitations: The vaccine-associated CD4 TCRs covered the entire spike protein, and the dominant responses fell in regions 160-218 and 743-854. Most participants were white British and females outnumbered males, and the authors suggested that clonal diversity may have been underestimated. Reportedly, almost half of the unique spike-specific TCRs recognized epitopes lying outside the regions that are mutated in the B.1.351 and B.1.1.7 variants. Because no day 14 peak-response samples were available, the repertoires could be characterized only after the peak T cell response. After two AZD1222 doses, spike-specific TCR breadth and depth were significantly higher than at day 0 and than in MenACWY recipients. Conclusions about previously exposed vaccinees were limited because only six or seven AZD1222 recipients were SARS-CoV-2 seropositive at baseline. The 56-69-year group was small, and its depth increase did not reach significance, likely because of low power.

Per the publication, the time point label means: about 28 days (+/-7) after the second vaccine dose. AZD1222 recipients whose second dose came at about 4 weeks and those whose second dose came at about 12 weeks were combined into one group, since spike-specific TCR depth and breadth did not differ between the two schedules. Vaccinee samples came from UK trials COV001 and COV002, including a single-blind randomized controlled phase 2/3 trial of AZD1222 (ChAdOx1 nCoV-19) in healthy adults. For TCRbeta chain sequencing, PBMC samples from trial participants were taken at day 0 and at day 28 after the second dose. V drops 5 bases and J drops 3 bases, leaving 11 bases in between. Per the germline V gene, MDHEN is the CDR1 and SYDVKM is the CDR2. The CDR3, from cysteine to phenylalanine, totals 15 residues. Only the CDR3 portion is preserved as DNA: 45 bases, with reading frame beginning at the first base.

The sequence derives from an adult who received the AZD1222 COVID-19 vaccine. This material consisted of peripheral blood, taken 28 days after the second AZD1222 dose. Recombination connected TRBV28 to TRBJ1-6; possibly the D gene is TRBD1, per 5 matching bases. CDR3 region: CASSGDGGYNSPLHF. In nucleotide form, the sequence is TGTGCCAGCAGTGGGGACGGCGGCTATAATTCACCCCTCCACTTT.